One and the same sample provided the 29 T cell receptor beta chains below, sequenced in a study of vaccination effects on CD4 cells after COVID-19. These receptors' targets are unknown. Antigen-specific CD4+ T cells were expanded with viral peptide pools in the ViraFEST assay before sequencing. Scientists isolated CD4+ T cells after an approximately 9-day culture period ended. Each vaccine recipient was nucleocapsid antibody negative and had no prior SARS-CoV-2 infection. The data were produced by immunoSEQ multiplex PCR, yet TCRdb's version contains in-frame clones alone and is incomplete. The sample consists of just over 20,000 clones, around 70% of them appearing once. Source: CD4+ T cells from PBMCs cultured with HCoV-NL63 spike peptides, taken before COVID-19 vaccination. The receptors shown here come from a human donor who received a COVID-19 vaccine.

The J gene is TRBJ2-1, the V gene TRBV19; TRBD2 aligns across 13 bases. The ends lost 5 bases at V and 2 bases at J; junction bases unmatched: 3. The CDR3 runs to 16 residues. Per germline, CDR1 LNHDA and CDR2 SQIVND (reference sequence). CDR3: CASSLTSGRAYNEQFF. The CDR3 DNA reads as TGTGCCAGTAGTCTAACTAGCGGGAGGGCCTACAATGAGCAGTTCTTC.

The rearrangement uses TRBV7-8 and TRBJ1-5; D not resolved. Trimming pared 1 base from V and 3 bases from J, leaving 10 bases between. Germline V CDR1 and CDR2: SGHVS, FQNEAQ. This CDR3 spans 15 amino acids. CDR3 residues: CASSLGPETNQPQHF. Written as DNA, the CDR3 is TGTGCCAGCAGCTTAGGCCCCGAAACCAATCAGCCCCAGCATTTT.

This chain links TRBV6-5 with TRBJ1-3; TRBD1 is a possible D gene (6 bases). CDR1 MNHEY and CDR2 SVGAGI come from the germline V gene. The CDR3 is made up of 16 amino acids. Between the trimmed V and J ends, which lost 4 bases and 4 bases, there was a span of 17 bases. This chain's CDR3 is CASSSPPGQRGNTIYF. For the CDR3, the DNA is TGTGCCAGCAGTTCTCCCCCGGGACAAAGGGGAAACACCATATATTTT.

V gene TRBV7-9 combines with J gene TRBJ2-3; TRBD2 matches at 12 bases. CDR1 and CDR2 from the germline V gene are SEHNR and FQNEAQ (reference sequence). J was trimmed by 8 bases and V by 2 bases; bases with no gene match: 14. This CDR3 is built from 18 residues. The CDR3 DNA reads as TGTGCCAGCAGCTTAATGAGGAAATCTAGCGGGGGGGCGGTTACGCAGTATTTT. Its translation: CASSLMRKSSGGAVTQYF.

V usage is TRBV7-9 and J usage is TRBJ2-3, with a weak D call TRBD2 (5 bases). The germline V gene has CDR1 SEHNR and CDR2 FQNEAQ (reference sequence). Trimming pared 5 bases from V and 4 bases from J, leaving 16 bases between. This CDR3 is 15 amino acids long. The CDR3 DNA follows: TGTGCCAGCAGCCTATGGACGGGATTAGCAGATACGCAGTATTTT. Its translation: CASSLWTGLADTQYF.

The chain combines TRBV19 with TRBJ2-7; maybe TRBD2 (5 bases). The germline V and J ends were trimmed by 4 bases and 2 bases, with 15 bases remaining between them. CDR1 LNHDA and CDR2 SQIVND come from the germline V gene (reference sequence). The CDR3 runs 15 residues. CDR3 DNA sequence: TGTGCCAGTAGTAACTTACGATCGGGGACCTACGAGCAGTACTTC. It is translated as CASSNLRSGTYEQYF. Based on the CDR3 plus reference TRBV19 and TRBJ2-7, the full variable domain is DGGITQSPKYLFRKEGQNVTLSCEQNLNHDAMYWYRQDPGQGLRLIYYSQIVNDFQKGDIAEGYSVSREKKESFPLTVTSAQKNPTAFYLCASSNLRSGTYEQYFGPGTRLTVT.

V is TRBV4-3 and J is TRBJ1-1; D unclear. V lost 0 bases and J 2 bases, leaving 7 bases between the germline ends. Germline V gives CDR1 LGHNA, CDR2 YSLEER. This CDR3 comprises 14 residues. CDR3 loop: CASSQETANTEAFF. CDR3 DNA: TGCGCCAGCAGCCAAGAAACAGCTAACACTGAAGCTTTCTTT.

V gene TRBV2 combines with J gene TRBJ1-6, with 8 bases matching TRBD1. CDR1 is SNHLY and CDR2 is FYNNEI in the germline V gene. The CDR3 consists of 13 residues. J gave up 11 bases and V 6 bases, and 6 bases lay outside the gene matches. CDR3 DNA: TGTGCCAGCAGGGCAACAGGGGGGGCACCCCTCCACTTT. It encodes CASRATGGAPLHF.

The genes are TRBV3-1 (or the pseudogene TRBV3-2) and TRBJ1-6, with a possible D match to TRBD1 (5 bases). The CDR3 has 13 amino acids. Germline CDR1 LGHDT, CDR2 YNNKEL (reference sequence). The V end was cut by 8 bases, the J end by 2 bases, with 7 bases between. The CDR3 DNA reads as TGTGCCAGCGCGGACACCTATAATTCACCCCTCCACTTT. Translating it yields CASADTYNSPLHF.

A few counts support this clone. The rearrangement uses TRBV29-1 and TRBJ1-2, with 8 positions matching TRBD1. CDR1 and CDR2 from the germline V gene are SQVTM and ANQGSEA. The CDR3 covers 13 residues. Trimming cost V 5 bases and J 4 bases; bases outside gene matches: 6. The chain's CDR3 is CSVLDRGIYGYTF. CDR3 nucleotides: TGCAGCGTTCTCGACAGGGGAATCTATGGCTACACCTTC.

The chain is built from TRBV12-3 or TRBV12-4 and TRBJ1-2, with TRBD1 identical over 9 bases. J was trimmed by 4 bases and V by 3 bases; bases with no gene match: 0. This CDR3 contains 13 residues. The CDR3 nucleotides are TGTGCCAGCAGTTTGACAGGGGGCTATGGCTACACCTTC. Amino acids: CASSLTGGYGYTF.

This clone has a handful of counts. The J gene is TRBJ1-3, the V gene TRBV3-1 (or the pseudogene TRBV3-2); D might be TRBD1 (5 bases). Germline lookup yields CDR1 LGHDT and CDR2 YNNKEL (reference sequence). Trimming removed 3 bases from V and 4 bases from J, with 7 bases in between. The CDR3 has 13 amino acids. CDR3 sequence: CASSQGTGNTIYF. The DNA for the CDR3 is TGTGCCAGCAGCCAGGGGACGGGAAACACCATATATTTT.

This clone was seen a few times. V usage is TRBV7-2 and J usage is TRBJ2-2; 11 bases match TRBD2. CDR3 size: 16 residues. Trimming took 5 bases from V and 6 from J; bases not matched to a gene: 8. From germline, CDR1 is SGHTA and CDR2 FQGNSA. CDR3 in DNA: TGTGCCAGCAGCCGGGGGCTAGCGGGGGGTTCCGGGGAGCTGTTTTTT. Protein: CASSRGLAGGSGELFF. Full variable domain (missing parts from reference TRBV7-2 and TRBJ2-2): GAGVSQSPSNKVTEKGKDVELRCDPISGHTALYWYRQSLGQGLEFLIYFQGNSAPDKSGLPSDRFSAERTGGSVSTLTIQRTQQEDSAVYLCASSRGLAGGSGELFFGEGSRLTVL.

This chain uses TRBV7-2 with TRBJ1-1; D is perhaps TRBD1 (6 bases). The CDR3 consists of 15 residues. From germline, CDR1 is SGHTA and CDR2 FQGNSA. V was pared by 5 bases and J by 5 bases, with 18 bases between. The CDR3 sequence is CASSPQDRPRTEAFF. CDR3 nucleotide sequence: TGTGCCAGCAGCCCGCAAGACAGGCCTCGGACTGAAGCTTTCTTT.

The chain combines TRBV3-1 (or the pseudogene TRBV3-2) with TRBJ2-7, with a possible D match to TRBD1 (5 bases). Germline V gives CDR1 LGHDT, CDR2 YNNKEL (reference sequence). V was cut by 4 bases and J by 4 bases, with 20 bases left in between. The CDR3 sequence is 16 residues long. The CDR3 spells CASSPDSPRAHYEQYF. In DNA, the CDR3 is TGTGCCAGCAGCCCAGACAGCCCCAGGGCCCATTACGAGCAGTACTTC.

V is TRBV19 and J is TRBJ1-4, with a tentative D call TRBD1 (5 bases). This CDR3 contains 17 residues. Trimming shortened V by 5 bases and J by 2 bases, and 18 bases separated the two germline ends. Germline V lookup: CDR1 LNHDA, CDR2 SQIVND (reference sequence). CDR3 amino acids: CASSPLMGVVTNEKLFF. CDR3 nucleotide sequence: TGTGCCAGTAGTCCCCTTATGGGGGTTGTGACTAATGAAAAACTGTTTTTT.

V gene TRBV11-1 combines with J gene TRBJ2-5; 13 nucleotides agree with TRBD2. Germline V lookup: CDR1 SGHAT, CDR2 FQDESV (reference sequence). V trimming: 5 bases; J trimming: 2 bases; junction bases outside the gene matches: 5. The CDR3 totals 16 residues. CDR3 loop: CASSPRTSGGQETQYF. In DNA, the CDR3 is TGTGCCAGCAGCCCTAGGACTAGCGGGGGACAAGAGACCCAGTACTTC. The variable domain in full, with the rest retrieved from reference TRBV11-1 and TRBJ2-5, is EAEVAQSPRYKITEKSQAVAFWCDPISGHATLYWYRQILGQGPELLVQFQDESVVDDSQLPKDRFSAERLKGVDSTLKIQPAELGDSAMYLCASSPRTSGGQETQYFGPGTRLLVL.

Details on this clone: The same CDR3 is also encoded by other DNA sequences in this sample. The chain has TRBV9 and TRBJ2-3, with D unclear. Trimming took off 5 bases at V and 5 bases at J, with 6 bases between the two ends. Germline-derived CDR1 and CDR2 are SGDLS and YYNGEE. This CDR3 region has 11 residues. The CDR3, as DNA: TGTGCCAGCAGTAGAGGAGATACGCAGTATTTT. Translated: CASSRGDTQYF.

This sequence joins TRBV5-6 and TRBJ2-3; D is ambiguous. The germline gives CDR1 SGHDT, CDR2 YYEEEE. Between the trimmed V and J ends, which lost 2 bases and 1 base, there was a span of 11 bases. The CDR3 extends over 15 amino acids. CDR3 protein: CASSLTGARTDTQYF. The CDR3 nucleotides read TGTGCCAGCAGCTTAACCGGAGCCCGCACAGATACGCAGTATTTT. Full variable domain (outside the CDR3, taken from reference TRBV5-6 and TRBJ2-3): DAGVTQSPTHLIKTRGQQVTLRCSPKSGHDTVSWYQQALGQGPQFIFQYYEEEERQRGNFPDRFSGHQFPNYSSELNVNALLLGDSALYLCASSLTGARTDTQYFGPGTRLTVL.

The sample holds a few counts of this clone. CDR3 DNA: TGTGCCAGCAGCCCCGACACCTACGAGCAGTACTTC. Its protein is CASSPDTYEQYF. This chain connects TRBV3-1 (or the pseudogene TRBV3-2) to TRBJ2-7; D is undetermined. The CDR3 covers 12 residues. V lost 4 bases, J lost 2 bases, and 6 bases lay in between. Per germline, CDR1 LGHDT and CDR2 YNNKEL (reference sequence).

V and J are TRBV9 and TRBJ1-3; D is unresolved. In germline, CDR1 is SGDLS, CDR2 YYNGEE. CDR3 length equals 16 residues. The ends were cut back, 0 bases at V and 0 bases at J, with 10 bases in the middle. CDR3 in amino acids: CASSVDRMSSGNTIYF. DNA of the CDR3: TGTGCCAGCAGCGTAGACAGAATGAGCTCTGGAAACACCATATATTTT. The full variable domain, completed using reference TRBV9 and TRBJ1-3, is DSGVTQTPKHLITATGQRVTLRCSPRSGDLSVYWYQQSLDQGLQFLIQYYNGEERAKGNILERFSAQQFPDLHSELNLSSLELGDSALYFCASSVDRMSSGNTIYFGEGSWLTVV.

The CDR3 here is CASSVSSSPDYEQYF. The DNA for the CDR3 is TGTGCCAGCAGCGTATCCTCCTCGCCGGACTACGAGCAGTACTTC. J is TRBJ2-7 and V is TRBV2; the D is unclear. The germline V and J ends were trimmed by 6 bases and 3 bases, with 18 bases remaining between them. CDR3 size: 15 residues. CDR1 and CDR2 (germline): SNHLY, FYNNEI.

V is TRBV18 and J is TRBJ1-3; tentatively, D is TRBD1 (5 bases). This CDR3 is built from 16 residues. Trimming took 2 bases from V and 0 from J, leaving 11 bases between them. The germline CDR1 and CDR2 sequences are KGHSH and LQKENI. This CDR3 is CASSPGALSSGNTIYF. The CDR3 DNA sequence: TGTGCCAGCTCACCAGGGGCCCTAAGCTCTGGAAACACCATATATTTT.

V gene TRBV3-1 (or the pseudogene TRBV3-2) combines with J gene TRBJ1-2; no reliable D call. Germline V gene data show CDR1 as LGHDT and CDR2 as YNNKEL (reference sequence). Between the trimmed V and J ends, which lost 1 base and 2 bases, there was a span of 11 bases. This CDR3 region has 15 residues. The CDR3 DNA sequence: TGTGCCAGCAGCCAAGGTCTGACGGCAAACTATGGCTACACCTTC. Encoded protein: CASSQGLTANYGYTF.

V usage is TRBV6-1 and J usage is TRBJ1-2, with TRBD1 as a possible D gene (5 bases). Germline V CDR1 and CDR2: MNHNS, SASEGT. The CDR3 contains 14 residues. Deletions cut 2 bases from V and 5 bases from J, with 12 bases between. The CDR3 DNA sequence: TGTGCCAGCAGTGAATCGGGGAAGGGGTATGGCTACACCTTC. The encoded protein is CASSESGKGYGYTF.

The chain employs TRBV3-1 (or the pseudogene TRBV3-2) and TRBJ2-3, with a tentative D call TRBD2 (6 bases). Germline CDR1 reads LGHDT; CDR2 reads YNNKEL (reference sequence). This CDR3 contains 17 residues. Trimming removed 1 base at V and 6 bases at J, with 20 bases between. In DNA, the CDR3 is TGTGCCAGCAGCCAAGGACTCGGGACTTTCCATTCCGATACGCAGTATTTT. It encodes CASSQGLGTFHSDTQYF.

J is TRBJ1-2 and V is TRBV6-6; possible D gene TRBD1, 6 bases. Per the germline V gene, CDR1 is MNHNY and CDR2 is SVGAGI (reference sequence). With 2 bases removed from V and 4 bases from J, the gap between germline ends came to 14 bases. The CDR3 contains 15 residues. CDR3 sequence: CASSYVGGISYGYTF. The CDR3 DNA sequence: TGTGCCAGCAGTTACGTAGGGGGTATATCCTATGGCTACACCTTC.

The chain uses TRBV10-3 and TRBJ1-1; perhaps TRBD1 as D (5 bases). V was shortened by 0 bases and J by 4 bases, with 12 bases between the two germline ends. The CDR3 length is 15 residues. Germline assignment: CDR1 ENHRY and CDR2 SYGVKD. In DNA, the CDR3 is TGTGCCATCAGTGAGTCGGGGGGACGAGGCACTGAAGCTTTCTTT. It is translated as CAISESGGRGTEAFF.

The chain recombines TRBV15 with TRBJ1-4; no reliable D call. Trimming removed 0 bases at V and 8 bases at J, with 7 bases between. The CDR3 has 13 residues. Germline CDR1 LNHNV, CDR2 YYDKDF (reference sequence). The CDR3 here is CATSRDGREKLFF. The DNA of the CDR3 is TGTGCCACCAGCAGAGATGGGAGGGAAAAACTGTTTTTT.